This T cell receptor beta chain was recorded in a study of T cells after yellow fever vaccination. Concerning this clonotype: Its matching antigen is unknown.

The CDR3 sequence is 16 residues long. Germline-derived CDR1 and CDR2 are SGHRS and YFSETQ. Trimming at V came to 4 bases and at J to 6 bases, leaving 13 bases not matched to a gene. Study results and caveats: Primary-vaccination clones mostly resurfaced post-booster (approximately 96% CD4, roughly 87% CD8).

TCRdb re-analysed the 5' RACE reads in MiXCR, keeping a single row per CDR3 protein. The sample records more than 65,000 distinct CDR3 sequences, around 5% being singletons. The input for sequencing was CD4+ T cells sorted from PBMCs, taken around 15 days after the first yellow fever vaccination. The receptor's source is a man aged 18 to 30 who received the YFV17D yellow fever vaccine. J is TRBJ2-3 and V is TRBV5-1, with TRBD1 matching over 8 bases. CDR3 nucleotide sequence: TGCGCCAGCAGCGCTCCGACAGGGGCCGAGACGGATACGCAGTATTTT. The encoded protein is CASSAPTGAETDTQYF.